These 16 T cell receptor beta chains were sequenced from one sample in a study of blood T cell repertoires in COVID-19. This table comes from immunoSEQ multiplex PCR, and its TCRdb copy is limited to in-frame clones, with some not included. The sample consists of around 80,000 clones, approximately 92% of them appearing once. Sequencing was carried out using peripheral blood. The receptors stem from an elderly woman with acute or convalescent COVID-19.

This clone was recorded only once. This chain uses TRBV7-9 with TRBJ2-3; 7 nucleotides line up with TRBD1. Germline-derived CDR1 and CDR2 are SEHNR and FQNEAQ (reference sequence). CDR3 size: 16 residues. With 5 bases clipped from V and 5 bases from J, the junction kept 13 bases outside the gene matches. The DNA of the CDR3 is TGTGCCAGCAGCACCGGGGACAGCCTTTATAAAGATACGCAGTATTTT. This codes for CASSTGDSLYKDTQYF.

Points on this clone: The junction differs from germline at one of its ends, possibly a read error. In DNA, the CDR3 is TGTGCCAGTAGTAGGGTCGAAGGAGAAAGTTTC. This translates into CASSRVEGESF. The chain uses TRBV19 and TRBJ2-7; D is unresolved. The CDR3 runs to 11 residues. In germline, CDR1 is LNHDA, CDR2 SQIVND (reference sequence).

This chain joins TRBV2 and TRBJ2-5; D possibly corresponds to TRBD1 (6 bases). The CDR3 is 13 amino acids. In germline, CDR1 is SNHLY, CDR2 FYNNEI. Deletions cut 10 bases from V and 2 bases from J, with 14 bases between. DNA of the CDR3: TGTGCCACTAAGGGACAACTTCAAGAGACCCAGTACTTC. Encoded protein: CATKGQLQETQYF.

The CDR3 sequence is CASSTSRGGTEAFF. The CDR3 DNA follows: TGTGCCAGTAGTACCAGCCGGGGGGGCACTGAAGCTTTCTTT. The chain is built from TRBV19 and TRBJ1-1, with a weak D call TRBD1 (5 bases). The CDR3 sequence is 14 residues long. Germline CDR1 LNHDA, CDR2 SQIVND (reference sequence). V gave up 4 bases and J gave up 4 bases, with 13 bases separating them.

V and J are TRBV2 and TRBJ1-1, with D perhaps matching TRBD1 (5 bases). V lost 3 bases and J lost 4, with 9 bases in between. The CDR3 covers 13 residues. Germline V gives CDR1 SNHLY, CDR2 FYNNEI. DNA for the CDR3: TGTGCCAGCAGTGATCAGGGAGGCACTGAAGCTTTCTTT. Translation gives CASSDQGGTEAFF. The entire variable domain, with the rest obtained from reference TRBV2 and TRBJ1-1, is as follows: EPEVTQTPSHQVTQMGQEVILRCVPISNHLYFYWYRQILGQKVEFLVSFYNNEISEKSEIFDDQFSVERPDGSNFTLKIRSTKLEDSAMYFCASSDQGGTEAFFGQGTRLTVV.

J is TRBJ1-4 and V is TRBV19; D is ambiguous. Trimming took 3 bases from V and 0 from J, leaving 8 bases between them. The CDR3 has 15 amino acids. CDR1 is LNHDA, CDR2 SQIVND, per germline (reference sequence). This CDR3 reads CASSMRHTTNEKLFF. In nucleotides, the CDR3 is TGTGCCAGTAGTATGAGACATACAACTAATGAAAAACTGTTTTTT.

The chain couples TRBV7-2 to TRBJ1-2; TRBD1 is a possible D gene (6 bases). This CDR3 spans 15 amino acids. The germline V gene encodes CDR1 SGHTA and CDR2 FQGNSA. V lost 5 bases, J lost 8 bases, and 21 bases lay in between. CDR3 sequence (DNA): TGTGCCAGCAGCCCCGGGGGGGCCGCTTTCCGGGGCTACACCTTC. This encodes CASSPGGAAFRGYTF.

The chain recombines TRBV2 with TRBJ1-2; D is undetermined. The V and J ends lost 10 bases and 6 bases respectively, with 12 bases between them. Germline values: CDR1 SNHLY, CDR2 FYNNEI. CDR3 length equals 11 residues. In nucleotides, the CDR3 is TGTGCCAACCCGGGGAAGGATGGCTACACCTTC. Amino acid sequence: CANPGKDGYTF. Full variable domain (rest looked up from reference TRBV2 and TRBJ1-2): EPEVTQTPSHQVTQMGQEVILRCVPISNHLYFYWYRQILGQKVEFLVSFYNNEISEKSEIFDDQFSVERPDGSNFTLKIRSTKLEDSAMYFCANPGKDGYTFGSGTRLTVV.

V is TRBV5-1 and J is TRBJ1-2; D might be TRBD1 (6 bases). V lost 3 bases, J lost 6 bases, and 15 bases lay in between. Germline CDR1 and CDR2: SGHRS and YFSETQ. This CDR3 contains 14 residues. Written as DNA, the CDR3 is TGCGCCAGCAGCTCGGACGGCACAGGGAATGGCTACACCTTC. Amino acids: CASSSDGTGNGYTF. The full variable domain, in which reference TRBV5-1 and TRBJ1-2 provide the parts outside the CDR3, is KAGVTQTPRYLIKTRGQQVTLSCSPISGHRSVSWYQQTPGQGLQFLFEYFSETQRNKGNFPGRFSGRQFSNSRSEMNVSTLELGDSALYLCASSSDGTGNGYTFGSGTRLTVV.

The chain links TRBV9 to TRBJ2-1, with 10 bases fitting TRBD2. Per the germline V gene, CDR1 is SGDLS and CDR2 is YYNGEE. The CDR3 consists of 15 residues. V gave up 0 bases and J gave up 10 bases; unmatched junction bases: 7. CDR3 protein: CASSVGLAGDGEQFF. CDR3 coding DNA: TGTGCCAGCAGCGTAGGTCTAGCGGGGGATGGGGAGCAGTTCTTC.

The J gene is TRBJ2-7, the V gene TRBV24-1; D ambiguous. Trimming cost V 4 bases and J 6 bases, with 12 bases left between them. Germline-derived CDR1 and CDR2 are KGHDR and SFDVKD. This CDR3 region has 13 residues. In nucleotides, the CDR3 is TGTGCCACCAGTGACTCCTTGGCGGTCGAGCAGTACTTC. Its translation is CATSDSLAVEQYF.

This clone was counted a few times. The gene calls are TRBV7-8 and TRBJ1-1; maybe TRBD1 (5 bases). V was pared by 4 bases and J by 2 bases, with 11 bases between. In germline, CDR1 is SGHVS, CDR2 FQNEAQ. The CDR3 length is 14 residues. As DNA, the CDR3 is TGTGCCAGCAGCTCTATGACAGCTAACACTGAAGCTTTCTTT. Amino acid sequence: CASSSMTANTEAFF.

V usage is TRBV2 and J usage is TRBJ2-5; unclear D gene. This CDR3 contains 13 residues. V lost 1 base and J lost 5, with 8 bases in between. The germline V gene encodes CDR1 SNHLY and CDR2 FYNNEI. The CDR3 region is CASSEGRGETQYF. CDR3 nucleotides: TGTGCCAGCAGTGAAGGGCGAGGCGAGACCCAGTACTTC.

The chain combines TRBV5-6 with TRBJ2-7, with a weak D call TRBD1 (6 bases). The CDR3 loop spans 15 amino acids. The germline gives CDR1 SGHDT, CDR2 YYEEEE. Trimming cost V 2 bases and J 2 bases, with 14 bases left between them. This CDR3 reads CASSFLQGFPYEQYF. CDR3 sequence (DNA): TGTGCCAGCAGCTTTCTACAGGGTTTCCCCTACGAGCAGTACTTC.

This chain uses TRBV2 with TRBJ2-1; 7 positions match TRBD2. J was trimmed by 1 base and V by 4 bases; bases with no gene match: 4. The CDR3 sequence is 15 residues long. The germline V gene has CDR1 SNHLY and CDR2 FYNNEI. The CDR3 nucleotides are TGTGCCAGCAGTGGAGGAGCGGGGTCCTACAATGAGCAGTTCTTC. Its protein is CASSGGAGSYNEQFF. Full variable domain (missing parts from reference TRBV2 and TRBJ2-1): EPEVTQTPSHQVTQMGQEVILRCVPISNHLYFYWYRQILGQKVEFLVSFYNNEISEKSEIFDDQFSVERPDGSNFTLKIRSTKLEDSAMYFCASSGGAGSYNEQFFGPGTRLTVL.

The chain combines TRBV18 with TRBJ2-2; tentative D call: TRBD1 (5 bases). V was cut by 3 bases and J by 4 bases, with 9 bases left in between. This CDR3 spans 14 amino acids. Germline assignment: CDR1 KGHSH and CDR2 LQKENI. The CDR3 DNA reads as TGTGCCAGCTCACCGGGCAGGGCCACCGGGGAGCTGTTTTTT. As protein: CASSPGRATGELFF.